This TCR beta chain was found in a study of blood T cell repertoires in COVID-19 (dated by TCRdb to the early 2020s). As for the study more broadly: Samples from collaborators originated in the United States, Italy and Spain and spanned both the acute and convalescent phases of COVID-19. The prospective study material was composed of cDNA or gDNA derived from T cells, B-cell-depleted T cells, or PBMCs. Subjects who had been exposed to COVID-19, were actively infected with it, or had recovered from it provided the deeply sampled blood TCRbeta repertoires that made up the dataset. The repertoires were released in a freely available public database intended as a resource for research on the immune response to SARS-CoV-2. The samples were drawn from the first 160 participants of the ongoing ImmuneRACE study and from under 1,500 subjects provided by 6 global collaborators. Nearly every sample came with metadata listing a de-identified subject ID, COVID-19 status, age in years and sex. Where available, HLA class I and class II types were obtained from metadata supplied by the sample provider rather than from assay-based typing. What the research found in general, with its limitations: The amount of clinical and demographic metadata varied by source and participant and was provided uncurated.

Concerning this clone itself: Which antigen it targets is not known. Nothing much larger sits one base from this clone, and base qualities are not available.

Germline trimming: 5 bases from V, 8 bases from J; junction bases outside gene matches: 9. From cysteine to phenylalanine, the CDR3 is 15 amino acids long. The sequence is cut down to CDR3 DNA, 45 bases in frame from base 1. The germline V gene specifies MNHEY as CDR1 and SVGAGI as CDR2. TCRbeta CDR3 regions were amplified from genomic DNA using the immunoSEQ Assay, a bias-controlled multiplex PCR. Concerning the study's data processing: Nucleated cell counts per sample were estimated from amplification of reference gene primers within the assay. To quantify the absolute abundance of each unique TCRbeta CDR3 rearrangement, sequence reads were collapsed and filtered. For each sample, productive Simpson clonality was calculated as the square root of Simpson's diversity index over productive rearrangements. The clones in this table, taken by TCRdb from immuneACCESS, are in-frame only. Not every clone is retained; where verified, under half of the shortfall comes from an unresolved V gene, and the cause of the rest is unknown. That table gives V, J and clone size, and the DNA gave D and trimming. The sample includes roughly 240,000 clones, with 85% to 90% observed a single time. The ten biggest clones cover roughly 0.95% of the sample.

Participants in the prospective study were enrolled through a virtual design, were aged roughly 18 to 90 years, and lived in about 25 United States geographic areas. In the prospective study, participants were assigned to cohorts based on the clinical history participants reported in a screening survey and a study questionnaire. Exposed participants had been in contact, within 2 weeks of entering the study, with a person who had a PCR-confirmed or clinician-diagnosed case of COVID-19. Mobile phlebotomists in the prospective study collected whole blood, serum and a nasopharyngeal or oropharyngeal swab from every participant. Participants in the prospective study had the option to provide additional blood draws and questionnaires over a roughly 2-month period. Blood samples from the prospective study were shipped frozen or at room temperature prior to DNA extraction.

The V and J genes are TRBV6-5 and TRBJ2-2, with 9 bases aligning to TRBD1. The sequencing input was PBMCs or T cells enriched from blood (not recorded which). This receptor was identified in a man in his fifties or sixties who had been exposed to COVID-19. The DNA is TGTGCCAGCAGTCAGGGGGACAGGGTGGAAGGGGAGCTGTTTTTT. The resulting protein is CASSQGDRVEGELFF.